The clone carrying this TCR beta chain was seen a handful of times. Each CDR3 protein is one row after TCRdb ran MiXCR on the RT-PCR reads. The data show some 500,000 distinct CDR3 sequences, 10% to 15% seen once. The data were taken from a study of response to subunit inactivated influenza vaccine. Losses at the gene ends were 8 bases for V and 3 bases for J; bases not matched to a gene: 12. The CDR3 covers 15 residues. The TCR originated in a man aged 50 or older who received an inactivated influenza vaccine. The gene calls are TRBV12-3 or TRBV12-4 and TRBJ1-1, with 7 bases matching TRBD1. This material consisted of PBMCs from blood, taken about 40 days after vaccination. The CDR3 sequence: CASSPGGGRYTEAFF. DNA for the CDR3: TGTGCCAGCTCACCGGGAGGGGGCAGGTACACTGAAGCTTTCTTT.